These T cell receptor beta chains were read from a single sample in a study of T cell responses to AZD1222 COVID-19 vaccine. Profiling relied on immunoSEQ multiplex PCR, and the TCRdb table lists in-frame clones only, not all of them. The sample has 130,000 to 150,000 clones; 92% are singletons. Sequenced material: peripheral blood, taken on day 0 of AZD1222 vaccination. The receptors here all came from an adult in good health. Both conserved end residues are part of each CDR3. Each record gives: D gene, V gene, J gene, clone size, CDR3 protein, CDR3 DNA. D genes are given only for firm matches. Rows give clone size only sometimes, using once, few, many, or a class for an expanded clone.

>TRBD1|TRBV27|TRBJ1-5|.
CASSPGQGGQPQHF
TGTGCCAGCAGTCCTGGACAGGGTGGTCAGCCCCAGCATTTT
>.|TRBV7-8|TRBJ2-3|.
CASSLDRTDTQYF
TGTGCCAGCAGCTTAGACCGCACAGATACGCAGTATTTT
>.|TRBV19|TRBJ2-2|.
CASSIRGVGSTGELFF
TGTGCCAGTAGTATCAGGGGGGTCGGAAGCACCGGGGAGCTGTTTTTT
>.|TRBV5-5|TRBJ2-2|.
CASSLWGLGYTGELFF
TGTGCCAGCAGCTTGTGGGGGTTGGGGTACACCGGGGAGCTGTTTTTT
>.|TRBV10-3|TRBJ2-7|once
CAIIGRPPFLATYEQYF
TGTGCCATCATAGGTCGACCGCCTTTTTTGGCTACCTACGAGCAGTACTTC
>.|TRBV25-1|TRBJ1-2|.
CASSEYGSYGYTF
TGTGCCAGCAGTGAATATGGTTCCTATGGCTACACCTTC
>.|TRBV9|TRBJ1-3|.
CASSVVDRYSGNTIYF
TGTGCCAGCAGCGTAGTCGACAGGTACTCTGGAAACACCATATATTTT
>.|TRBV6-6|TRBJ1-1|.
CASSYPQGLGRAFF
TGTGCCAGCAGTTACCCACAGGGCTTGGGTAGGGCTTTCTTT
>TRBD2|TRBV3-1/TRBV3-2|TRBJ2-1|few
CASSRNPFAGLASYNEQFF
TGTGCCAGCAGCCGCAACCCCTTCGCGGGACTAGCGTCCTACAATGAGCAGTTCTTC
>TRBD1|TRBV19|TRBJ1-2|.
CASSLRDRGSGYTF
TGTGCCAGTAGCCTGAGGGACAGGGGCTCTGGCTACACCTTC
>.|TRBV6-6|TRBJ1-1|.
CASTPGGGTEAFF
TGTGCCAGCACTCCAGGCGGGGGCACTGAAGCTTTCTTT
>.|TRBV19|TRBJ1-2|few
CASSRVNQGQRLGYGYTF
TGTGCCAGTAGTCGAGTGAACCAGGGACAACGCCTAGGCTATGGCTACACCTTC
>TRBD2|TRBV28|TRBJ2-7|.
CASRRGTSGSYEQYF
TGTGCCAGCAGGCGAGGGACTAGCGGCTCCTACGAGCAGTACTTC
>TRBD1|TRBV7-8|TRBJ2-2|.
CASSFPTGGHGELFF
TGTGCCAGCAGCTTCCCTACAGGGGGCCACGGGGAGCTGTTTTTT
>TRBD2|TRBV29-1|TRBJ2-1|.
CSVDTSGYNEQFF
TGCAGCGTTGACACTAGCGGGTACAATGAGCAGTTCTTC
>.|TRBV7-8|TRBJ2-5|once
CASSLGSQVEETQYF
TGTGCCAGCAGCTTAGGATCGCAGGTTGAAGAGACCCAGTACTTC
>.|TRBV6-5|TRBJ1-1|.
CASSYWRSTEAFF
TGTGCCAGCAGTTACTGGCGCTCAACTGAAGCTTTCTTT
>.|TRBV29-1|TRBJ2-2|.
CSASDRLNTGELFF
TGCAGCGCTTCGGACAGACTTAACACCGGGGAGCTGTTTTTT
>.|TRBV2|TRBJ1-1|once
CASVIGEVNTEAFF
TGTGCCAGCGTGATTGGGGAGGTGAACACTGAAGCTTTCTTT
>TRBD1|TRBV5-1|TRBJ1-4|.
CASSRQGADEKLFF
TGCGCCAGCAGCCGACAGGGGGCGGATGAAAAACTGTTTTTT
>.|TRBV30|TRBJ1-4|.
CAWSGTREKLFF
TGTGCCTGGAGTGGGACGAGAGAAAAACTGTTTTTT
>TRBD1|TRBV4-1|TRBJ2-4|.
CASSRHGTGAANIQYF
TGCGCCAGCAGCCGTCACGGGACAGGGGCAGCAAACATTCAGTACTTC
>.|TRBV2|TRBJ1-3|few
CASSDRDPSGNTIYF
TGTGCCAGCAGTGACCGGGACCCCTCTGGAAACACCATATATTTT
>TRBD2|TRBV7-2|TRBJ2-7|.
CASSLGLAGEGYEQYF
TGTGCCAGCAGCTTAGGACTAGCGGGAGAGGGTTACGAGCAGTACTTC
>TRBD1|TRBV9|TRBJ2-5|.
CASSPQGLQETQYF
TGTGCCAGCAGCCCACAGGGGTTACAAGAGACCCAGTACTTC
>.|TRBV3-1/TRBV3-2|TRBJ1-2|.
CASSPHSGDYGGTF
TGTGCCAGCAGCCCCCACTCGGGGGACTATGGGGGCACCTTC
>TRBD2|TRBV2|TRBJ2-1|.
CASKGTSDYNEQFF
TGTGCCAGCAAAGGGACTAGCGATTACAATGAGCAGTTCTTC
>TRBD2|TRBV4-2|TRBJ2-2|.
CASSHETSGTANTGELFF
TGTGCCAGCAGCCACGAGACTAGCGGGACTGCGAACACCGGGGAGCTGTTTTTT
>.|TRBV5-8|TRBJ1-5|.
CASSLPRGGLWQPQHF
TGTGCCAGCAGCCTCCCGAGGGGGGGACTATGGCAGCCCCAGCATTTT
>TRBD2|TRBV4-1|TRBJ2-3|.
CASSHPGLAKADTQYF
TGCGCCAGCAGCCATCCGGGACTAGCGAAGGCAGATACGCAGTATTTT
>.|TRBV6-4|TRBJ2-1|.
CASSDHDSYNEQFF
TGTGCCAGCAGTGACCACGACAGTTACAATGAGCAGTTCTTC
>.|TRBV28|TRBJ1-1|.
CASTPGTGTEAFF
TGTGCCAGCACCCCCGGGACCGGCACTGAAGCTTTCTTT
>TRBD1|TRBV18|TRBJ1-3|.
CASSGTGLGNTIYF
TGTGCCAGCTCCGGGACAGGACTGGGTAACACCATATATTTT
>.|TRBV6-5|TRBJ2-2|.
CAGSRTGFTGELFF
TGTGCCGGGAGCAGGACGGGCTTCACCGGGGAGCTGTTTTTT
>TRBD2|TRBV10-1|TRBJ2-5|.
CASSSTSGSVETQYF
TGCGCCAGCAGCTCGACTAGCGGGAGCGTGGAGACCCAGTACTTC
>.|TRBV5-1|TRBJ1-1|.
CASSLSPGRDTEAFF
TGCGCCAGCAGCTTATCCCCAGGCCGGGACACTGAAGCTTTCTTT
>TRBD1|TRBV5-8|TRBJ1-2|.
CASSPDRVGGYTF
TGTGCCAGCAGCCCGGACAGGGTCGGTGGCTACACCTTC
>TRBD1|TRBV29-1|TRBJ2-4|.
CSVGQQGGIQYF
TGCAGCGTTGGTCAACAGGGGGGCATTCAGTACTTC
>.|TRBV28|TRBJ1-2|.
CASTSPGLVYGYTF
TGTGCCAGCACATCGCCAGGGCTGGTCTATGGCTACACCTTC
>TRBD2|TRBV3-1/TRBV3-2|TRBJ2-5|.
CASSQDLLAGPRTQYF
TGTGCCAGCAGCCAAGATTTACTAGCGGGGCCGCGGACCCAGTACTTC
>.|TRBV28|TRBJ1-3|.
CASTSTSSGNTIYF
TGTGCCAGCACCTCGACAAGCTCTGGAAACACCATATATTTT
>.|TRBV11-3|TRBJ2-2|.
CASSSDSQTGELFF
TGTGCCAGCAGCTCGGACTCCCAGACCGGGGAGCTGTTTTTT
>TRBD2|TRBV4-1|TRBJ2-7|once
CASSHGLAGEYEQYF
TGCGCCAGCAGCCACGGATTAGCGGGAGAGTACGAGCAGTACTTC
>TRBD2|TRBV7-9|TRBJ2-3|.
CASSLDTSGEGTDTQYF
TGTGCCAGCAGCTTGGACACTAGCGGGGAGGGCACAGATACGCAGTATTTT
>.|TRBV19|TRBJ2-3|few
CASIQQGTDTQYF
TGTGCCAGTATCCAGCAGGGCACAGATACGCAGTATTTT